This TCR beta chain originates from a study of T cell repertoires and Cas9 in healthy adults. Study summary: Characterization of SpCas9-reactive CD4 and CD8 T cells covered multi-effector potency, cytotoxicity and lineage. Study findings and constraints: In vitro, SpCas9-reactive Tregs were reported to curb effector T cell proliferation and function.

Profiling relied on immunoSEQ multiplex PCR, and the TCRdb table lists in-frame clones only, not all of them. The sample has about 24,000 clones, 90% seen once. Germline V gene data show CDR1 as SGDLS and CDR2 as YYNGEE. V lost 4 bases, J lost 1 base, and 11 bases lay in between. The CDR3 is 14 residues long. On this clone itself: The target antigen is unknown.

The receptor was isolated from a human donor in good health. The material sequenced was CD4+ effector T cells (CD127+, CD25-, CD137-, CD154-) from PBMCs; culture status not recorded. The V gene is TRBV9, the J gene TRBJ2-5, with D tentatively TRBD1 or TRBD2 (5 bases each). DNA for the CDR3: TGTGCCAGCAGCATAGGGACCGCCCAAGAGACCCAGTACTTC. Translating it yields CASSIGTAQETQYF.